This T cell receptor (beta chain) was profiled in a study of T-cell memory formation after mild COVID-19. Looking at the study overall: TCR clusters were mostly confined to one donor each. Findings and caveats of the study: Mainly in CM and EM were contracting CD4+ clones; CD8+ were in EMRA.

TCRdb processed the 5' RACE reads anew with MiXCR; each CDR3 protein has one entry. The sample includes some 450,000 distinct CDR3 sequences, roughly 18% seen only once; the top ten take 20% to 25%. From germline, CDR1 is MNHEY and CDR2 SVGAGI. This CDR3 is 12 amino acids long. A note on this clonotype: What it binds is not known. Compared with germline, one end of the junction differs, possibly owing to a read error.

The receptor was derived from a man between 18 and 29 years old who had mild COVID-19 (a few samples of this study predate the infection). Cell type and time point are not known. The chain carries TRBV6-5 and TRBJ1-2; no clear D. The sample consisted of PBMCs or a T cell subset sorted from them (not recorded which). CDR3 protein: CASGRALTAPRF. For the CDR3, the DNA is TGTGCCAGCGGCCGGGCATTGACGGCCCCACGCTTC.